The 8 T cell receptor beta chains given below trace back to one sample, sequenced in a study of blood T cells in healthy people across ages. Combining a sample-barcoded 5' primer with a J-beta primer mix, a second PCR ran for roughly 7 to 12 cycles. Each CDR3 protein gets one entry after TCRdb re-called the 5' RACE reads with MiXCR. The table includes some 940,000 distinct CDR3 sequences, roughly 28% detected once. The same data also went into a second study, on T cells of mothers and their children.

The sequencing sample was made of blood. The receptors derive from a woman in her forties in good health.

Only a few counts were recorded for this clonotype. A clone one base away is much larger, so this may be a read error. V usage is TRBV10-3 and J usage is TRBJ2-3; no definite D call. Germline V gene data show CDR1 as ENHRY and CDR2 as SYGVKD. V was clipped by 3 bases and J by 2 bases, with 9 bases between them. CDR3 length: 14 amino acids. The CDR3 coding sequence is TGTGCCATCAGTGACTGGGTAATCACAGATACGCAGTATTTT. The encoded protein is CAISDWVITDTQYF.

In this sample, this clonotype turned up many times. The chain is built from TRBV28 and TRBJ2-5; D call uncertain. Looked up from germline, CDR1 is MDHEN and CDR2 is SYDVKM. The CDR3 is 13 residues long. Deletions cut 3 bases from V and 4 bases from J, with 9 bases between. The CDR3 DNA sequence: TGTGCCAGCAGTTTGGGTAGAAGAGAGACCCAGTACTTC. It specifies CASSLGRRETQYF.

This rearrangement joins TRBV7-6 to TRBJ2-2, with unresolved D. V was shortened by 1 base and J by 5 bases, with 5 bases between the two germline ends. The CDR3 extends over 13 amino acids. Germline CDR1 and CDR2: SGHVS and FNYEAQ. DNA of the CDR3: TGTGCCAGCAGCTTAGTAGAAACCGGGGAGCTGTTTTTT. Its translation is CASSLVETGELFF.

This rearrangement joins TRBV28 to TRBJ2-3; 10 bases align to TRBD1. V lost 6 bases, J lost 5 bases, and 2 bases stayed unmatched. This CDR3 has 13 residues. Looked up from germline, CDR1 is MDHEN and CDR2 is SYDVKM. In DNA form, the CDR3 reads TGTGCCAGCAGCCGGACAGGGGGAGATACGCAGTATTTT. Its translation: CASSRTGGDTQYF.

The chain is built from TRBV29-1 and TRBJ1-1; a weak D match, TRBD1 (5 bases). The V end was cut by 7 bases, the J end by 0 bases, with 15 bases between. From germline, CDR1 is SQVTM and CDR2 ANQGSEA. The CDR3 extends over 14 amino acids. The CDR3 sequence: CSGSLRDLNTEAFF. The CDR3 coding sequence is TGCAGCGGGTCCCTCCGGGACCTGAACACTGAAGCTTTCTTT.

This clonotype was seen a handful of times. V usage is TRBV30 and J usage is TRBJ1-2, with D perhaps TRBD1 (5 bases). From germline, CDR1 is GTSNPN and CDR2 SVGIG (reference sequence). Trimming pared 2 bases from V and 6 bases from J, leaving 10 bases between. The CDR3 loop spans 12 amino acids. Written as DNA, the CDR3 is TGTGCCTGGAGTACAGGACCTAATGGCTACACCTTC. Translating gives CAWSTGPNGYTF.

In DNA form, the CDR3 reads TGTGCCACCAGCAGAGCGTCCCCAGCGGCCTTCACAGATACGCAGTATTTT. Its protein is CATSRASPAAFTDTQYF. The chain couples TRBV15 to TRBJ2-3; D is possibly TRBD2 (5 bases). Trimming stripped 1 base from V and 2 bases from J, with 16 bases between. The CDR3 spans 17 residues. Per germline, CDR1 LNHNV and CDR2 YYDKDF (reference sequence).

The rearrangement joins TRBV29-1 to TRBJ1-1, with 7 bases matching TRBD1. Germline-derived CDR1 and CDR2 are SQVTM and ANQGSEA. After removal of 5 bases from V and 10 bases from J, the junction contained 7 bases not matched to a gene. This CDR3 comprises 11 residues. CDR3 nucleotides: TGCAGCGTTCGGGCCGGGACAGTAGCTTTCTTT. This translates into CSVRAGTVAFF.